These T cell receptor beta chains were read from a single sample in a study of T cell repertoires in ileal Crohn's disease. Method: immunoSEQ multiplex PCR; TCRdb's copy keeps in-frame clones and lacks some. The sample contains about 4,200 clones, roughly 79% of which appear only once. Specimen: ileal tissue. These receptor sequences come from an adult with Crohn's disease. Both conserved end residues are part of each CDR3. A D gene is named only where the DNA matches it firmly. Size is omitted from some rows. Given values are once, few, many or a class for expanded clones.

D,J,size,length,V,DNA,CDR3
.,TRBJ1-4,once,15,TRBV5-4,TGTGCCAGCAGCCGACCAGGGGCGGAAGGTGAAAAACTGTTTTTT,CASSRPGAEGEKLFF
.,TRBJ1-1,.,12,TRBV7-2,TGTGCCAGCAGCTTAATGAACACTGAAGCTTTCTTT,CASSLMNTEAFF
.,TRBJ2-5,.,16,TRBV19,TGTGCCAGTAGTGGAGACACTAGTTCGGGAGAAGAGACCCAGTACTTC,CASSGDTSSGEETQYF
.,TRBJ1-1,.,13,TRBV7-2,TGTGCCAGCAGCTTCTTTGTTTACACTGAAGCTTTCTTT,CASSFFVYTEAFF
.,TRBJ1-2,.,13,TRBV5-4,TGTGCCAGCAGCTCACGGGACCACTATGGCTACACCTTC,CASSSRDHYGYTF
.,TRBJ2-5,few,16,TRBV4-1,TGCGCCAGCAGCCGAGGGGCGATTCAGGGGATCGAGACCCAGTACTTC,CASSRGAIQGIETQYF
.,TRBJ1-5,.,15,TRBV16,TGTGCCAGCAGCCAATTACTGGGAGCTTCACAGCCCCAGCATTTT,CASSQLLGASQPQHF
.,TRBJ1-6,.,15,TRBV19,TGTGCCAGTAGAGATAGGCAGAAAAGGGATTCACCCCTCCACTTT,CASRDRQKRDSPLHF
.,TRBJ1-2,.,15,TRBV6-6,TGTGCCAGCAGTCCGACGGGGGGCCCATCATATGGCTACACCTTC,CASSPTGGPSYGYTF
.,TRBJ1-2,.,15,TRBV6-1,TGTGCCAGCCTTACTGGGCAAGGGTTGAGGCTTGGCTACACCTTC,CASLTGQGLRLGYTF
.,TRBJ1-6,.,16,TRBV6-5,TGTGCCAGCAGTTTGAGGCAGGGGACCTATAATTCACCCCTCCACTTT,CASSLRQGTYNSPLHF
.,TRBJ1-6,once,11,TRBV6-1,TGTGCCAGCAGCGGGGAATCACCCCTCCACTTT,CASSGESPLHF
.,TRBJ2-6,.,17,TRBV18,TGTGCCAGCTCACCACCCTTAGGGACCTCTGGGGCCAACGTCCTGACTTTC,CASSPPLGTSGANVLTF
TRBD1,TRBJ1-1,.,17,TRBV11-2,TGTGCCAGCAGCCGAGCCGGGACAGGGCCCGGATTCACTGAAGCTTTCTTT,CASSRAGTGPGFTEAFF
.,TRBJ1-5,.,13,TRBV5-1,TGCGCCAGCAGCCCACACCTCGGTCAGCCCCAGCATTTT,CASSPHLGQPQHF
TRBD1,TRBJ1-2,.,15,TRBV7-6,TGTGCCAGCAGCTTAGAGGAGACAGGGGGCGACGGCTACACCTTC,CASSLEETGGDGYTF